This entry lists 23 T cell receptor beta chains sequenced from one sample in a study of blood T cell repertoires in COVID-19. Generated by immunoSEQ multiplex PCR, the TCRdb table keeps only in-frame clones and is missing some. The repertoire holds about 97,000 clones, with about 90% as singletons. The sequenced sample was peripheral blood. Every receptor here comes from a human donor in a cohort sampled during active COVID-19.

The chain joins TRBV9 to TRBJ2-1, with 9 bases matching TRBD2. With V trimmed by 1 base and J by 9 bases, 8 bases remained unmatched. Germline lookup yields CDR1 SGDLS and CDR2 YYNGEE. The CDR3 covers 15 residues. The CDR3 sequence: CASSVRASGDGEQFF. Here the CDR3 DNA reads TGTGCCAGCAGCGTACGGGCTAGCGGGGATGGTGAGCAGTTCTTC.

V usage is TRBV7-2 and J usage is TRBJ1-5, with 7 bases fitting TRBD1. CDR1 and CDR2 from the germline V gene are SGHTA and FQGNSA. V was pared by 3 bases and J by 4 bases, with 6 bases of the junction left unmatched. The CDR3 has 15 residues. The CDR3 region has the DNA TGTGCCAGCAGCTTCGATGGACAGGCAAATCAGCCCCAGCATTTT. Its translation is CASSFDGQANQPQHF. Together with reference TRBV7-2 and TRBJ1-5, the CDR3 gives the full variable domain: GAGVSQSPSNKVTEKGKDVELRCDPISGHTALYWYRQSLGQGLEFLIYFQGNSAPDKSGLPSDRFSAERTGGSVSTLTIQRTQQEDSAVYLCASSFDGQANQPQHFGDGTRLSIL.

This rearrangement joins TRBV28 to TRBJ1-1; D is uncertain. Looked up from germline, CDR1 is MDHEN and CDR2 is SYDVKM. CDR3 length equals 12 residues. V was trimmed by 6 bases and J by 11 bases, leaving 16 bases between them. As DNA, the CDR3 is TGTGCCAGCAGGCCGGGGTCCGCAGCGGCTTTCTTT. Amino acids: CASRPGSAAAFF.

The V and J genes are TRBV7-9 and TRBJ1-5; 8 nucleotides match TRBD1. Germline CDR1 and CDR2: SEHNR and FQNEAQ (reference sequence). The junction had 20 bases not matched to a gene; V was cut back by 3 bases and J by 7 bases. This CDR3 comprises 19 residues. CDR3 DNA: TGTGCCAGCAGCTTTTACGGTTTTGTGGGCCAGGGGGCTGGGCAGCCCCAGCATTTT. This codes for CASSFYGFVGQGAGQPQHF.

CDR3 sequence reads: CASETSGEVDTQYF. CDR3 DNA: TGTGCCAGCGAGACTAGCGGGGAGGTGGATACGCAGTATTTT. The chain employs TRBV19 and TRBJ2-3, with 11 positions matching TRBD2. This CDR3 region has 14 residues. Germline V gives CDR1 LNHDA, CDR2 SQIVND (reference sequence). J gave up 6 bases and V 9 bases, and 8 bases lay outside the gene matches.

V is TRBV6-6 and J is TRBJ1-1; TRBD1 is a possible D gene (6 bases). Trimming removed 7 bases at V and 0 bases at J, with 12 bases between. The CDR3 consists of 14 residues. CDR1 MNHNY and CDR2 SVGAGI come from the germline V gene (reference sequence). The CDR3 loop is CASIIGQMNTEAFF. CDR3 DNA sequence: TGTGCCAGCATTATAGGACAGATGAACACTGAAGCTTTCTTT.

A single count supports this clone. This sequence joins TRBV7-8 and TRBJ2-2; 7 bases are shared with TRBD1. V shed 5 bases and J 7 bases; nucleotides not matched to a gene: 7. Germline CDR1 SGHVS, CDR2 FQNEAQ. The CDR3 sequence is 14 residues long. The DNA of the CDR3 is TGTGCCAGCAGCACGACAGGGACGGGCGGGGAGCTGTTTTTT. Encoded protein: CASSTTGTGGELFF.

This chain uses TRBV6-2 or TRBV6-3 with TRBJ1-2; D not certain. V lost 5 bases to trimming and J lost 4 bases, with 14 bases between them. The CDR3 consists of 14 residues. Germline CDR1 MNHEY, CDR2 SVGEGT. As DNA, the CDR3 is TGTGCCAGCAGTCACGGACTCTCGGGCTATGGCTACACCTTC. Its translation is CASSHGLSGYGYTF.

This clone was seen a single time. The chain links TRBV19 to TRBJ2-3; perhaps TRBD2 as D (6 bases). The CDR3 covers 14 residues. The germline CDR1 and CDR2 sequences are LNHDA and SQIVND (reference sequence). V was cut by 1 base and J by 4 bases, with 9 bases left in between. As DNA, the CDR3 is TGTGCCAGTAGTATAGCACTAGCTCCAGATACGCAGTATTTT. This gives the protein CASSIALAPDTQYF.

The chain is built from TRBV6-6 and TRBJ2-2, with D possibly TRBD2 on 6 matching bases. The V gene's germline CDR1 is MNHNY and CDR2 SVGAGI (reference sequence). This CDR3 region has 15 residues. V lost 7 bases and J lost 1, with 13 bases in between. Here the CDR3 reads CASTGGGGNTGELFF. The CDR3 DNA follows: TGTGCCAGCACCGGGGGAGGTGGGAACACCGGGGAGCTGTTTTTT.

V usage is TRBV29-1 and J usage is TRBJ1-2; 10 bases align to TRBD1. The germline V gene has CDR1 SQVTM and CDR2 ANQGSEA. The CDR3 spans 14 residues. With V trimmed by 4 bases and J by 7 bases, 9 bases remained unmatched. The CDR3: CSVVRGQGLSGYTF. CDR3 DNA: TGCAGCGTTGTCAGGGGACAGGGGCTCAGTGGCTACACCTTC.

This chain uses TRBV4-1 with TRBJ2-5, with 12 bases identical to TRBD2. The V segment lost 3 bases and the J segment 0 bases; nucleotides outside the gene matches: 5. CDR1 is MGHRA, CDR2 YSYEKL, per germline. This CDR3 is 17 amino acids long. Written as DNA, the CDR3 is TGCGCCAGCAGCCAGGATGGGACTAGCGGGTACCAAGAGACCCAGTACTTC. Translation gives CASSQDGTSGYQETQYF.

This clone was counted between two and nine times. V gene TRBV19 combines with J gene TRBJ2-4, with 7 bases fitting TRBD2. Losses at the gene ends were 8 bases for V and 11 bases for J; bases not matched to a gene: 12. Germline V gene data show CDR1 as LNHDA and CDR2 as SQIVND (reference sequence). The CDR3 loop spans 13 amino acids. In DNA form, the CDR3 reads TGTGCCAGTGGAGCGGGGTTATCATCGGTTCAGTACTTC. Encoded protein: CASGAGLSSVQYF.

The rearrangement uses TRBV27 and TRBJ2-6; D gene ambiguous. Trimming pared 8 bases from V and 4 bases from J, leaving 9 bases between. This CDR3 has 13 amino acids. The V gene's germline CDR1 is MNHEY and CDR2 SMNVEV (reference sequence). CDR3 loop: CASGLSGANVLTF. The CDR3 DNA reads TGTGCCAGCGGGCTTTCGGGGGCCAACGTCCTGACTTTC.

The chain employs TRBV7-3 and TRBJ2-2; 13 bases align to TRBD2. This CDR3 is 17 amino acids long. Germline values: CDR1 SGHTA, CDR2 FQGTGA. The trim removed 0 bases at V and 2 bases at J, leaving 0 bases unmatched. This CDR3 is CASSLTGLAGNTGELFF. CDR3 nucleotide sequence: TGTGCCAGCAGCTTAACGGGACTAGCGGGAAACACCGGGGAGCTGTTTTTT.

V is TRBV9 and J is TRBJ1-2; 9 positions match TRBD1. This CDR3 contains 19 residues. Looked up from germline, CDR1 is SGDLS and CDR2 is YYNGEE. With V trimmed by 3 bases and J by 2 bases, 17 bases remained unmatched. The CDR3 DNA sequence: TGTGCCAGCAGCGCCGCGGACCCCGATACAGGGGGCCCCAACTATGGCTACACCTTC. The encoded protein is CASSAADPDTGGPNYGYTF.

The chain joins TRBV7-2 to TRBJ2-7, with 10 bases fitting TRBD2. The CDR3 totals 14 residues. Germline CDR1 is SGHTA and CDR2 is FQGNSA. V shed 5 bases and J 3 bases; nucleotides not matched to a gene: 4. The CDR3 protein is CASSLSGRFYEQYF. The CDR3 nucleotides are TGTGCCAGCAGCCTTAGCGGGAGGTTCTACGAGCAGTACTTC.

The rearrangement links TRBV28 to TRBJ2-7; D is possibly TRBD1 (6 bases). This CDR3 contains 15 residues. The V and J ends lost 6 bases and 4 bases respectively, with 19 bases between them. The V gene's germline CDR1 is MDHEN and CDR2 SYDVKM. Here the CDR3 DNA reads TGTGCCAGCAGAATGGCCCCTGGACAGCCTTACGAGCAGTACTTC. Residues: CASRMAPGQPYEQYF.

This chain joins TRBV11-3 and TRBJ2-6; 10 positions agree with TRBD2. V shed 0 bases and J 1 base; nucleotides not matched to a gene: 6. Germline V CDR1 and CDR2: SGHNT, YENEEA. CDR3 length: 19 residues. The CDR3 DNA follows: TGTGCCAGCAGCTTAGATCCCCTAGCGGGAGTATCTGGGGCCAACGTCCTGACTTTC. Protein product: CASSLDPLAGVSGANVLTF.

This clone was seen a handful of times. V and J are TRBV11-2 and TRBJ1-1, with D possibly matching TRBD1 (6 bases). V was clipped by 4 bases and J by 2 bases, with 14 bases between them. This CDR3 is 15 amino acids long. CDR1 SGHAT and CDR2 FQNNGV come from the germline V gene. CDR3 sequence reads: CASSSLTGSNTEAFF. For the CDR3, the DNA is TGTGCCAGCAGCTCCCTCACAGGGTCAAACACTGAAGCTTTCTTT.

The chain uses TRBV2 and TRBJ2-3; 12 nucleotides line up with TRBD1. This CDR3 is 15 amino acids long. Germline CDR1 SNHLY, CDR2 FYNNEI. J lost 7 bases, V lost 8 bases, and 10 bases had no gene match. The CDR3 protein is CASAEGQGARNTQYF. CDR3 nucleotides: TGTGCCAGCGCCGAGGGACAGGGGGCGCGGAATACGCAGTATTTT.

The gene calls are TRBV20-1 and TRBJ2-5, with 10 bases matching TRBD2. CDR3 size: 17 residues. CDR1 DFQATT and CDR2 SNEGSKA come from the germline V gene (reference sequence). Trimming took 3 bases from V and 5 from J; bases not matched to a gene: 15. DNA of the CDR3: TGCAGTGCTAGTCTGGGGGCTAGCGGGAGTACTTGGGAGACCCAGTACTTC. Encoded protein: CSASLGASGSTWETQYF.

The chain employs TRBV6-5 and TRBJ2-1; D is unclear. Deletions cut 7 bases from V and 0 bases from J, with 13 bases between. This CDR3 region has 15 residues. Germline CDR1 is MNHEY and CDR2 is SVGAGI. CDR3 region: CASKRPALSYNEQFF. The CDR3 nucleotides are TGTGCCAGCAAAAGGCCAGCGCTCTCCTACAATGAGCAGTTCTTC.